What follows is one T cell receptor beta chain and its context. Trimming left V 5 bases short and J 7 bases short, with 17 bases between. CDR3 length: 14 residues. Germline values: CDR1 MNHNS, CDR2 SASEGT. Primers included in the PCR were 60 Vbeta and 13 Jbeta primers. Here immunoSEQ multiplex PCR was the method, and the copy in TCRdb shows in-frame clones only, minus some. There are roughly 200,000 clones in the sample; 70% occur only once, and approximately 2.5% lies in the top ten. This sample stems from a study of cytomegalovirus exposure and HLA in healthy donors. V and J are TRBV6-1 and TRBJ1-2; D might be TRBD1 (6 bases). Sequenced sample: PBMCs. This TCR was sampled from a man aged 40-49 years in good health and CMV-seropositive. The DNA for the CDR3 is TGTGCCAGCAGTTCGGGACATATCCGAGGTGGCTACACCTTC. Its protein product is CASSSGHIRGGYTF.